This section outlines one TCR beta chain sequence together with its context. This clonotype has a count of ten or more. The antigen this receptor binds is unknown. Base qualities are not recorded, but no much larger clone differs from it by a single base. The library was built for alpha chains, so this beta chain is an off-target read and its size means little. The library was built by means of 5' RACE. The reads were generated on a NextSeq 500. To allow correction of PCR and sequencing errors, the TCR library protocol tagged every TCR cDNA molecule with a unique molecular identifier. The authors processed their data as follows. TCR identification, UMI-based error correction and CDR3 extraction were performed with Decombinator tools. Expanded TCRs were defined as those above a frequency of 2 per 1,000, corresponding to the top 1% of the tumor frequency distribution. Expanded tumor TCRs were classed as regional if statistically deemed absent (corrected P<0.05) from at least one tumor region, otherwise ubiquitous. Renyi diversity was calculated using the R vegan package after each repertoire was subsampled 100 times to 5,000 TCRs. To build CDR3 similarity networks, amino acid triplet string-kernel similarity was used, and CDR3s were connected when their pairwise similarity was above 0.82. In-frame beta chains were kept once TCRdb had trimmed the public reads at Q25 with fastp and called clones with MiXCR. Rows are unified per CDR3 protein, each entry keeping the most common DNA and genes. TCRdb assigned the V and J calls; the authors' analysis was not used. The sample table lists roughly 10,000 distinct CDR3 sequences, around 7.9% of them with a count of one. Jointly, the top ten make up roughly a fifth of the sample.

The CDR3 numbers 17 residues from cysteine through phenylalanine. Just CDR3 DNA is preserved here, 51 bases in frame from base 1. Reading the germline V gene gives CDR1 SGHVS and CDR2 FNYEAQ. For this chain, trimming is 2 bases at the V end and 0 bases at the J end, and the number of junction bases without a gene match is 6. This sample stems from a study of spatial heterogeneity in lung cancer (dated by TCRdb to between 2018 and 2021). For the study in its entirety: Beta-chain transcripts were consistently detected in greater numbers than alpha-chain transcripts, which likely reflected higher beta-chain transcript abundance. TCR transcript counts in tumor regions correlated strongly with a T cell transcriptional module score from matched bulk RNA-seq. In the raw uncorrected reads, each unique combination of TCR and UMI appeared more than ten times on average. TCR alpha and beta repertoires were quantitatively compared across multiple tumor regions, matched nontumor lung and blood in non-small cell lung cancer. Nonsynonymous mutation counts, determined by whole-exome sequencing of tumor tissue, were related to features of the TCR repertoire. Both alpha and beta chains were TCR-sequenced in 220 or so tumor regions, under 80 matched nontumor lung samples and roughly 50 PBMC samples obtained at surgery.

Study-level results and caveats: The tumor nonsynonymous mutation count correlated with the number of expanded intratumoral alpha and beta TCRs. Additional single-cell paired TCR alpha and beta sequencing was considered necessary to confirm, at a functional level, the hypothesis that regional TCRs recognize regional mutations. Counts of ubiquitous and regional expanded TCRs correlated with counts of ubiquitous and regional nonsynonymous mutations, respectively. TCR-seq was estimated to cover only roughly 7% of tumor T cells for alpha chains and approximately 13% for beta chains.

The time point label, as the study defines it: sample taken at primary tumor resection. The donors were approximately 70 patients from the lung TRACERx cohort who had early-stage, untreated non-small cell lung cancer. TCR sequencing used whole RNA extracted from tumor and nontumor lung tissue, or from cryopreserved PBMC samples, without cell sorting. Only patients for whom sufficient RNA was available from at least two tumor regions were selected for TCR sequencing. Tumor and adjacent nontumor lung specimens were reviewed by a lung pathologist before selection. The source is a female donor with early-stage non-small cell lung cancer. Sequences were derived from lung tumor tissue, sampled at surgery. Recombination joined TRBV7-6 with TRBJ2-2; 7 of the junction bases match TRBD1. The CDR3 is CASSLYSRGTNTGELFF. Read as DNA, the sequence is TGTGCCAGCAGCTTATACTCCAGGGGGACGAACACCGGGGAGCTGTTTTTT.